This TCR beta chain was sequenced for a study of blood T cells in healthy people across ages. Overall study results and limits: Among T cells, TCR beta diversity per million cells dropped roughly linearly as age rose.

Alongside a J-beta primer mix, a sample-barcoded 5' primer served in a second PCR lasting about 7 to 11 cycles. From the 5' RACE reads, TCRdb called clonotypes with MiXCR, one entry per CDR3 protein. The sample shows 1,100,000 or so distinct CDR3 sequences, less than 50% of them seen only once. The CDR3 contains 15 residues. Germline values: CDR1 SNHLY, CDR2 FYNNEI. As regards this clonotype: The antigen is undetermined.

Samples each yielded at least 5.5 micrograms of total RNA. This rearrangement joins TRBV2 to TRBJ2-4; tentatively, D is TRBD1 (5 bases). The J call may be incorrect, as the DNA end agrees better with TRBJ2-7. Material for sequencing was blood. This TCR was sampled from a woman aged 60-70 years in good health. CDR3 sequence (DNA): TGTGCCAGCAGTGCCGTGGCCCCTCTAGGGGACGAGCAGTACTTC. It encodes CASSAVAPLGDEQYF.